This TCR beta chain was identified during a study of blood T cell repertoires in COVID-19. Overall study: Collection of acute and convalescent COVID-19 samples took place in the United States, Italy and Spain. The analysed material was cDNA or gDNA that came from T cells, B-cell-depleted T cells, or PBMCs.

CDR1 and CDR2 (germline): ENHRY, SYGVKD. V gave up 7 bases and J gave up 5 bases, with 14 bases separating them. The CDR3 totals 13 residues. Original data processing: Nucleated cell number was recorded as an estimate derived from reference gene primer amplification. The assay was immunoSEQ multiplex PCR, and TCRdb's table has in-frame clones only and misses some. V, J and clone size are those of that table, while D and trimming were read from the DNA. Of some 150,000 clones in the sample, about nine tenths were seen once. The sample was peripheral blood. V and J are TRBV10-3 and TRBJ1-2; D is unclear. This TCR was recovered from a woman between 50 and 59 years old with acute or convalescent COVID-19. The DNA of the CDR3 is TGTGCCATCATCGACGGACTTTCGTATGGCTACACCTTC. Translating it yields CAIIDGLSYGYTF.